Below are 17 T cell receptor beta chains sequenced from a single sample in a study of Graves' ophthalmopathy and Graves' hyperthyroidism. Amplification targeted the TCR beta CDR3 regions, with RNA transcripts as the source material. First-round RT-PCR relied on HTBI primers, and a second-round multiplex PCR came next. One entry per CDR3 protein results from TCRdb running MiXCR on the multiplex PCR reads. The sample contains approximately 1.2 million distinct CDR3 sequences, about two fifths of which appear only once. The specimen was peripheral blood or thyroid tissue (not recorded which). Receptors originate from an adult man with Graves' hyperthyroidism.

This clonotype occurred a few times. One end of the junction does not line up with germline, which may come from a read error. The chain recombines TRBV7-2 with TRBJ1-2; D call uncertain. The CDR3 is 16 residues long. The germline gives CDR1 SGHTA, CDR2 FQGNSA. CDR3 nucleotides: TGCGCCAGCAGCCAAGATTCCGCGGTAGCTAACTATGGCTACACCTTC. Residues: CASSQDSAVANYGYTF.

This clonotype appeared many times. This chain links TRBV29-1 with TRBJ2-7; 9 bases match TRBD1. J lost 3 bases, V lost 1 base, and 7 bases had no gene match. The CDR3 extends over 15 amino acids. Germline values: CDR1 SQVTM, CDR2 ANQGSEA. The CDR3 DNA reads TGCAGCGTTGAAGCCCCCGGGACAGGGAGCTACGAGCAGTACTTC. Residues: CSVEAPGTGSYEQYF.

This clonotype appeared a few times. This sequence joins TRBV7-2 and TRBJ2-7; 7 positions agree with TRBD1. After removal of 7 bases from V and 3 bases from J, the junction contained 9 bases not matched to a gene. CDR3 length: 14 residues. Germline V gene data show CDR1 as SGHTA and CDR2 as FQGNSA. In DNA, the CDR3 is TGTGCCAGCACCAAAACGGCAGGGGGCTACGAGCAGTACTTC. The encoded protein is CASTKTAGGYEQYF. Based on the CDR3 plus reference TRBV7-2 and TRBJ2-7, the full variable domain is GAGVSQSPSNKVTEKGKDVELRCDPISGHTALYWYRQSLGQGLEFLIYFQGNSAPDKSGLPSDRFSAERTGGSVSTLTIQRTQQEDSAVYLCASTKTAGGYEQYFGPGTRLTVT.

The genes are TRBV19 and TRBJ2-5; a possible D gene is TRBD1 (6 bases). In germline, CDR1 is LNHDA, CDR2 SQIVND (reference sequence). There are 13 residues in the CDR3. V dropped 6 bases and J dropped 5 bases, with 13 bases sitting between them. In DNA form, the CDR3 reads TGTGCCAGTAGCACAGGGCCCGACGAGACCCAGTACTTC. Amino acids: CASSTGPDETQYF.

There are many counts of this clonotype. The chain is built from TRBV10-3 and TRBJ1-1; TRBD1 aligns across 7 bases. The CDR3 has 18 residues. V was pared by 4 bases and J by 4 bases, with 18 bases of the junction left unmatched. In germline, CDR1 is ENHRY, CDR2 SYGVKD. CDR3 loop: CAISVVDRQGEFSTEAFF. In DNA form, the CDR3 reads TGTGCCATCAGTGTTGTTGACCGTCAGGGGGAATTTTCCACTGAAGCTTTCTTT.

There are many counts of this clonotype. The CDR3 DNA sequence: TGTGCCAGCAGCTTAGGAGCCCCGAATCGGGCCGGGGAGCTGTTTTTT. This sequence encodes CASSLGAPNRAGELFF. V gene TRBV7-6 combines with J gene TRBJ2-2, with D uncertain. This CDR3 spans 16 amino acids. Germline V CDR1 and CDR2: SGHVS, FNYEAQ. Trimming stripped 1 base from V and 6 bases from J, with 15 bases between.

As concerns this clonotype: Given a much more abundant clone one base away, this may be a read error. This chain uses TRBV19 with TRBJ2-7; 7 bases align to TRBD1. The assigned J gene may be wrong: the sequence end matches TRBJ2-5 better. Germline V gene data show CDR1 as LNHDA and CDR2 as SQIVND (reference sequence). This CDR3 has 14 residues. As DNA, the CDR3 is TGTGCCAGTACCACGACAGGGCCCCACGAGACCCAGTACTTC. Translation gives CASTTTGPHETQYF.

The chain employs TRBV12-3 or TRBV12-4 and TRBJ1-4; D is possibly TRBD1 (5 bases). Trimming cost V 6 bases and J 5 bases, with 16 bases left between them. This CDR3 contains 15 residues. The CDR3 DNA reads TGTGCCAGCAGCCCTAGGGACGCCGAAAATGAAAAACTGTTTTTT. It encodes CASSPRDAENEKLFF.

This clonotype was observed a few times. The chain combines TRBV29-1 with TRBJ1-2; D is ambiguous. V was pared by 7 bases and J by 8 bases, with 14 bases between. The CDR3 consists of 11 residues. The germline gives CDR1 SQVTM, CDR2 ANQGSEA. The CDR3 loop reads CSARRAAGYTF. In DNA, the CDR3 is TGCAGCGCTCGAAGGGCGGCGGGCTACACCTTC.

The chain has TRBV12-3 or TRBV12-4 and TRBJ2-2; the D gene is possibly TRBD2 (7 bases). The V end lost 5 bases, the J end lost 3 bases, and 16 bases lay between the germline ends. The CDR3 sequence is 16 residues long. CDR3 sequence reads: CASSGGAGAHTGELFF. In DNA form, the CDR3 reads TGTGCCAGCAGTGGGGGGGCAGGGGCGCACACCGGGGAGCTGTTTTTT.

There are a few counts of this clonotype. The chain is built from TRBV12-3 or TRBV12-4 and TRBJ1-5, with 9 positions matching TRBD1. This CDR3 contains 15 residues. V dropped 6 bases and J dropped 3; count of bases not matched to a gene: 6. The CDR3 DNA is TGTGCCAGCAGCCGACAGGGGGGGAACAATCAGCCCCAGCATTTT. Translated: CASSRQGGNNQPQHF.

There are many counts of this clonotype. As DNA, the CDR3 is TGTGCCAGCAGTTATACGGAGGAAGCTTTCTTT. Encoded protein: CASSYTEEAFF. The chain has TRBV6-5 and TRBJ1-1, with no clear D. This CDR3 has 11 amino acids. The V end was cut by 3 bases, the J end by 8 bases, with 7 bases between. The germline CDR1 and CDR2 sequences are MNHEY and SVGAGI.

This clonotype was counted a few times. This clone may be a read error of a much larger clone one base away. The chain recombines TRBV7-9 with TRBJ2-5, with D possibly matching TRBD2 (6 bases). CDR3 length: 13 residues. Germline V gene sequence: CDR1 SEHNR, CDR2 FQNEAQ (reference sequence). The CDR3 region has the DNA TGTGCCAGCAGCGTAGCGGTACCAGAGACCCAGTACTTC. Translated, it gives CASSVAVPETQYF.

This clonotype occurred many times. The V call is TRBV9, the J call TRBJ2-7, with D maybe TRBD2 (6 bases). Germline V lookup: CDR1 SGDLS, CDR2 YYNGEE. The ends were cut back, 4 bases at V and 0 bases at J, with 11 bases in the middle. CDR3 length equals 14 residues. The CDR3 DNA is TGTGCCAGCAGCCGGGGGACCACCTCCTACGAGCAGTACTTC. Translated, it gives CASSRGTTSYEQYF. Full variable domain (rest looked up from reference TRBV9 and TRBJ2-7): DSGVTQTPKHLITATGQRVTLRCSPRSGDLSVYWYQQSLDQGLQFLIQYYNGEERAKGNILERFSAQQFPDLHSELNLSSLELGDSALYFCASSRGTTSYEQYFGPGTRLTVT.

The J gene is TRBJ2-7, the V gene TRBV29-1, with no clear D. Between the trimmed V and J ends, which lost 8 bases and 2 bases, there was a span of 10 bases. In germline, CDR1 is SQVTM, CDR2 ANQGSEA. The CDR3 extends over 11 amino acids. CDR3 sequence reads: CSLDWAYEQYF. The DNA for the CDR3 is TGCAGCTTAGACTGGGCCTACGAGCAGTACTTC.

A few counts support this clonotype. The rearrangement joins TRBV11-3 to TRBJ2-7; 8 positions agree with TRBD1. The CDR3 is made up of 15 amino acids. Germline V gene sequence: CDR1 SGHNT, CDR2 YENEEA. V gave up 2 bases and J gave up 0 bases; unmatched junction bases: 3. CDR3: CASSLRTGTSYEQYF. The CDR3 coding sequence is TGTGCCAGCAGCTTAAGGACAGGGACCTCCTACGAGCAGTACTTC.

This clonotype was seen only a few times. CDR3 residues: CASSPPRAGNTEAFF. The CDR3 DNA is TGTGCCAGCTCACCACCCCGGGCCGGGAACACTGAAGCTTTCTTT. The chain carries TRBV9 and TRBJ1-1; D ambiguous. Per germline, CDR1 SGDLS and CDR2 YYNGEE. The V end lost 7 bases, the J end lost 1 base, and 17 bases lay between the germline ends. The CDR3 loop spans 15 amino acids.